This TCR beta chain emerged from a study of T cells in Graves' hyperthyroidism and ophthalmopathy (dated by TCRdb to between 2019 and 2020). With regard to the full study: Peripheral blood was collected at initial diagnosis, before any treatment. In addition, the study compared T-cell repertoires in thyroid tissue and in blood from over 5 Graves' hyperthyroidism patients. To identify distinguishing TCR V-J signatures, a discovery cohort of 100 or so patients was used, comprising 43 with Graves' ophthalmopathy and some 60 with stable Graves' hyperthyroidism. After sampling, hyperthyroidism patients received methimazole starting at 30 mg daily, and ophthalmopathy patients received high-dose intravenous methylprednisolone. According to the paper, TCR Vbeta CDR3 sequencing was carried out on 135 peripheral blood samples, which came from over 40 ophthalmopathy, under 80 hyperthyroidism and approximately 17 progressor patients. Prospective prediction of ophthalmopathy was tested in an independent validation cohort consisting of some 20 hyperthyroidism patients and around 16 patients who later progressed to ophthalmopathy. The 90 to 100 discovery patients were randomly divided into training and test sets at a 7:3 ratio.

For this chain, trimming is 4 bases at the V end and 4 bases at the J end, and the number of junction bases without a gene match is 6. The CDR3 covers 15 residues, taking in both the cysteine and the phenylalanine. The retained sequence is limited to the CDR3, 45 bases, with the frame set at the first base. CDR1 is given as SNHLY and CDR2 as FYNNEI, both from the germline V gene. Here is what the overall study found, with its caveats: In validation, the model predicted progression to ophthalmopathy a median of around 6.5 months before onset, with roughly 70% sensitivity and roughly 79% specificity. Sample size was not statistically predetermined, and blinding of investigators to group allocation was not performed. In cross-validation, a model built on a 13 V-J signature told ophthalmopathy apart from stable hyperthyroidism with approximately 90% sensitivity and approximately 81% specificity, and in testing the same model reached 80%/75%. Most expanded thyroid clonotypes (frequency above 0.001) were also found in blood, which suggests that blood repertoires may mirror thyroid immune responses.

Stable Graves' hyperthyroidism was defined as the absence of progression to ophthalmopathy over 18 months of follow-up. The hyperthyroidism patients were between 18 and 65 years old and newly diagnosed, with a disease duration of less than 2 months. Patients with uncontrolled infections, other autoimmune diseases, pregnancy or lactation were excluded. Diagnoses were established on the basis of clinical symptoms, serum thyroxine and TRAb, thyroid ultrasound, and orbital computed tomography. PBMCs were isolated from roughly 10 ml of fresh peripheral blood by Ficoll-Paque density gradient centrifugation. Total RNA was extracted with Trizol reagent, and quality was checked on an Agilent 2100 Bioanalyzer. There are a few counts of this clonotype. What this receptor recognizes is not known. No much larger clonotype is one base removed from it; base qualities were not supplied. TCR beta CDR3 regions were amplified from RNA transcripts. For the first round of RT-PCR on the TCR CDR3, the HTBI primer set was used together with the Qiagen OneStep RT-PCR kit. Libraries were constructed in a second round of multiplex PCR, after which size selection and purification were performed. The libraries were sequenced on an Illumina HiSeq2000 using paired-end 100 bp reads. The authors' analysis ran thus. SOAPnuke was used to process the raw data, with reads discarded if the reads contained adapters or uncalled bases, had a mean Phred below 15, or lacked an exact constant-primer or identifier match. COPE v1.2.5 was used to merge the high-quality paired reads, and each unique nucleotide sequence was defined as a clonotype. MiTCR v1.1 was used to align clonotypes to the IMGT TRBV, TRBD and TRBJ reference segments. Analysis was restricted to V-J combinations with a frequency above 0.0001, which covered 99.2% of repertoires. The TCS score was defined as the ratio of F50 (clonal expansion) to E x V (chaos), calculated using BLOSUM62-based TCRdist between CDR3 peptides within each V-J. Welch's t-statistics and random forest reduced fewer than 550 V-J features to some 14, which were used in a naive Bayes classifier (R e1071). TCRdb trimmed public reads at Q25 via fastp, called clones via MiXCR and kept in-frame beta chains. Each entry merges the rows of one CDR3 protein and shows their most common DNA and genes. For this entry, the V and J calls and clone size follow TCRdb and not the study's own pipeline. Within this sample are hundreds of thousands of distinct CDR3 sequences, with 25% of them counted one time only. The leading ten clones occupy roughly 70% of the sample.

The sample was blood. The rearranged chain carries TRBV2 and TRBJ2-2, and TRBD1 aligns with 7 junction nucleotides. The sequence was collected from a man aged 50-60 years with Graves' hyperthyroidism. The sequenced DNA: TGTGCCAGCAGTGCGAGGGGACAGCGCACCGGGGAGCTGTTTTTT. Protein translation: CASSARGQRTGELFF.